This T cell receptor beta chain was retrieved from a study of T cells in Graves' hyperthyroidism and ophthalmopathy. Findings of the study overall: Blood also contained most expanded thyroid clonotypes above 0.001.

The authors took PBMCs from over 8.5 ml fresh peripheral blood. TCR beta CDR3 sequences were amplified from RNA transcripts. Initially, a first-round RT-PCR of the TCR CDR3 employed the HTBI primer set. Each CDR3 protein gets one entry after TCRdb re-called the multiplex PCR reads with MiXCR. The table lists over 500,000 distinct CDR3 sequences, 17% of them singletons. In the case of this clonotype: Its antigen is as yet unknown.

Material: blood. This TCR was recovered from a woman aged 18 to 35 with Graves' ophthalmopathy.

The CDR3 nucleotides read TGCAGTGCTAGATCTCCCGGGACAGGGTCGAATACGCAGTATTTT. Protein sequence: CSARSPGTGSNTQYF. V gene TRBV20-1 combines with J gene TRBJ2-3; 9 bases align to TRBD1. Per the germline V gene, CDR1 is DFQATT and CDR2 is SNEGSKA (reference sequence). Trimming cost V 2 bases and J 7 bases; bases outside gene matches: 10. The CDR3 is 15 residues long.